This TCR beta chain was identified during a study of post-analysis software for immune sequencing data. General study results and limits: Elevated frequency relative to controls characterized about 5 TRBV segments in patients, TRBV5-6, TRBV5-1 and TRBV20-1 among them.

The germline V gene encodes CDR1 SGHKS and CDR2 YYEKEE (reference sequence). V lost 5 bases and J lost 4; bases outside the gene matches: 3. CDR3 length: 14 residues. This clonotype was seen a few times. Antigen specificity is unknown. Tagging with unique molecular identifiers was a feature of the TCR beta cDNA libraries. Between about 0.9 and 11 million T cells gave rise to 500,000 to 650,000 cDNA molecules. MiXCR was run by TCRdb on the PCR reads, yielding one entry per CDR3 protein. Here the sample spans about 540,000 distinct CDR3 sequences, around a third being singletons. The specimen sequenced was blood. This TCR came from a girl aged 2-17 years with multiple sclerosis. This chain connects TRBV5-5 to TRBJ2-5; TRBD2 aligns across 12 bases. CDR3 coding DNA: TGTGCCAGCAGACTGACTAGCGGGGGAGAGACCCAGTACTTC. Its translation: CASRLTSGGETQYF.